This T cell receptor beta chain was sequenced for a study of cytomegalovirus exposure and HLA in healthy donors. Study observations and caveats: Prior analysis indicated that the majority of TCR beta V segments exhibited productivity approximately 87% or approximately 30% of the time.

As regards this clone: The target antigen is unknown.

The germline V gene encodes CDR1 MNHEY and CDR2 SVGAGI. This CDR3 is built from 14 residues. Trimming removed 4 bases at V and 7 bases at J, with 13 bases between. Amplification used 60 Vbeta primers and 13 Jbeta primers. TCRdb's table, derived via immunoSEQ multiplex PCR, lists solely in-frame clones and lacks some. The data show 130,000 or so clones, with approximately 65% seen just once and less than 2% held by the top ten. The rearrangement links TRBV6-5 to TRBJ2-2, with D unresolved. Input material: PBMCs. The sequence was obtained from a man aged 18 to 29 in good health and CMV-seronegative. CDR3 nucleotides: TGTGCCAGCAGTTCGAACAGAGTATACGGGGAGCTGTTTTTT. Translating it yields CASSSNRVYGELFF.